One sample yielded the 9 T cell receptor beta chains listed below, sequenced in a study of blood T cell repertoires in COVID-19. Only in-frame clones appear in the TCRdb table, and some are missing; sequencing was by immunoSEQ multiplex PCR. The sample consists of around 170,000 clones, 80% to 90% of them appearing once. The sample was peripheral blood. The origin of the receptors is a man between 25 and 39 years old with active or convalescent COVID-19.

Only a few counts were recorded for this clone. The rearrangement links TRBV9 to TRBJ1-6; D is possibly TRBD1 (5 bases). V lost 4 bases to trimming and J lost 7 bases, with 18 bases between them. Germline-derived CDR1 and CDR2 are SGDLS and YYNGEE. The CDR3 loop spans 16 amino acids. The CDR3 loop reads CASSTPRGGGNSPLHF. The CDR3 nucleotides are TGTGCCAGCAGCACCCCCCGCGGGGGGGGGAATTCACCCCTCCACTTT.

The rearrangement uses TRBV29-1 and TRBJ2-6; a weak D match, TRBD2 (6 bases). This CDR3 is built from 19 residues. The V and J ends lost 0 bases and 0 bases respectively, with 18 bases between them. Germline CDR1 and CDR2: SQVTM and ANQGSEA. The CDR3 region has the DNA TGCAGCGTTGAAGATCGCCGAGGAGGGGTTAGCTCTGGGGCCAACGTCCTGACTTTC. This translates into CSVEDRRGGVSSGANVLTF.

This chain joins TRBV7-9 and TRBJ2-3, with D uncertain. Trimming stripped 6 bases from V and 1 base from J, with 8 bases between. CDR1 and CDR2 (germline): SEHNR, FQNEAQ (reference sequence). This CDR3 spans 13 amino acids. CDR3 nucleotides: TGTGCCAGCAGTAACGAGGGCACAGATACGCAGTATTTT. Its protein product is CASSNEGTDTQYF.

Written as DNA, the CDR3 is TGTGCCACGGGACAGGGGATGAACACTGAAGCTTTCTTT. Its translation: CATGQGMNTEAFF. The rearrangement joins TRBV9 to TRBJ1-1, with 10 bases that match TRBD1. Germline values: CDR1 SGDLS, CDR2 YYNGEE. The CDR3 runs to 13 residues. Trimming at V came to 9 bases and at J to 0 bases, leaving 2 bases not matched to a gene.

The chain is built from TRBV29-1 and TRBJ1-1; no clear D. Germline assignment: CDR1 SQVTM and CDR2 ANQGSEA. The CDR3 length is 13 residues. V lost 7 bases to trimming and J lost 5 bases, with 17 bases between them. The CDR3 DNA reads TGCAGCGCTCGAGGAGGGCGCGGGACTGAAGCTTTCTTT. The encoded protein is CSARGGRGTEAFF.

The rearrangement joins TRBV21-1 to TRBJ2-5; TRBD2 is the table's D call and was not checked against the DNA. TRBV21-1 is noted as a pseudogene. The CDR3 sequence is 14 residues long. CDR3 nucleotides: TGTGCCAGCAGCGCCCCGGGGGGCGGCGAGACCCAGTACTTC. Translated: CASSAPGGGETQYF.

This clone came up once. The rearrangement links TRBV5-1 to TRBJ1-1; D is unresolved. Trimming shortened V by 0 bases and J by 1 base, and 10 bases separated the two germline ends. The germline gives CDR1 SGHRS, CDR2 YFSETQ. This CDR3 has 15 residues. CDR3 loop: CASSLDSLKNTEAFF. The CDR3 nucleotides read TGCGCCAGCAGCTTGGACAGTTTAAAGAACACTGAAGCTTTCTTT.

The chain carries TRBV6-1 and TRBJ2-5, with TRBD2 identical over 12 bases. Looked up from germline, CDR1 is MNHNS and CDR2 is SASEGT. The CDR3 is made up of 15 amino acids. V trimming: 3 bases; J trimming: 4 bases; junction bases outside the gene matches: 3. CDR3 region: CASSDSSGGAETQYF. The CDR3 nucleotides are TGTGCCAGCAGTGATTCTAGCGGGGGGGCAGAGACCCAGTACTTC.

The chain combines TRBV9 with TRBJ1-2; D call uncertain. The germline V and J ends were trimmed by 4 bases and 7 bases, with 26 bases remaining between them. Germline values: CDR1 SGDLS, CDR2 YYNGEE. The CDR3 runs to 17 residues. DNA for the CDR3: TGTGCCAGCAGCATGGACCCAAGAGTTCACGAAGGAGGTGGCTACACCTTC. Protein sequence: CASSMDPRVHEGGGYTF.